These 22 T cell receptor beta chains were all obtained from the same sample, sequenced in a study of T cell clonality in common variable immunodeficiency. TCRdb keeps only in-frame clones here, not all; method: immunoSEQ multiplex PCR. The sample is made up of under 60,000 clones, none counted only once. The sample taken for sequencing was peripheral blood mononuclear cells. These receptor sequences come from a person aged 18 to 75 in good health.

This clone was picked up many times. The sequence runs out 3 residues before the end of the CDR3; the remainder is reconstructed from the germline J gene. The rearrangement joins TRBV14 to TRBJ2-7; a weak D match, TRBD2 (5 bases). The germline V gene has CDR1 SGHDN and CDR2 FVKESK. This CDR3 has 15 residues. Trimming took 6 bases from V and 1 from J, leaving 16 bases between them. The sequenced CDR3 bases are TGTGCCAGCAGTCTCACGGGGTTCTATTCCTACGAG. This gives the protein CASSLTGFYSYE. The entire CDR3 protein reads CASSLTGFYSYEQYF. Looking up the rest from reference TRBV14 and TRBJ2-7 gives the full variable domain: EAGVTQFPSHSVIEKGQTVTLRCDPISGHDNLYWYRRVMGKEIKFLLHFVKESKQDESGMPNNRFLAERTGGTYSTLKVQPAELEDSGVYFCASSLTGFYSYEQYFGPGTRLTVT.

In this sample, this clone turned up a few times. The CDR3 extends 3 residues past the end of the read, so its final part is completed from the germline J gene. The chain uses TRBV7-8 and TRBJ2-2; TRBD1 agrees at 9 bases. This CDR3 has 16 amino acids. V gave up 0 bases and J gave up 6 bases; unmatched junction bases: 5. Germline CDR1 is SGHVS and CDR2 is FQNEAQ. CDR3 sequence reads: CASSLAYRGRAGELFF. The covered CDR3 bases are TGTGCCAGCAGCTTAGCCTACAGGGGGCGAGCCGGGGAG. The whole variable domain, remainder taken from reference TRBV7-8 and TRBJ2-2, is GAGVSQSPRYKVAKRGQDVALRCDPISGHVSLFWYQQALGQGPEFLTYFQNEAQLDKSGLPSDRFFAERPEGSVSTLKIQRTQQEDSAVYLCASSLAYRGRAGELFFGEGSRLTVL.

There are many counts of this clone. The CDR3 extends 3 residues past the end of the read, so its final part is completed from the germline J gene. This rearrangement joins TRBV5-1 to TRBJ1-1; D is perhaps TRBD1 (5 bases). Trimming removed 2 bases from V and 1 base from J, with 12 bases in between. The CDR3 runs 15 residues. The germline V gene has CDR1 SGHRS and CDR2 YFSETQ. The sequenced CDR3 bases are TGCGCCAGCAGCTTCGAGGGGAGTAAGAACACTGAA. It translates to CASSFEGSKNTE. The complete CDR3 reads CASSFEGSKNTEAFF.

This clone was seen many times. The read ends 3 residues early relative to the CDR3; the germline J gene fills the gap. V is TRBV2 and J is TRBJ1-2; D is possibly TRBD1 (6 bases). The germline V and J ends were trimmed by 6 bases and 3 bases, with 11 bases remaining between them. The CDR3 contains 13 residues. Germline values: CDR1 SNHLY, CDR2 FYNNEI. CDR3: CASSRGQHYGYTF. The CDR3 bases that were read are TGTGCCAGCAGCCGAGGACAGCACTATGGC. Filled out from reference TRBV2 and TRBJ1-2, the complete variable domain reads EPEVTQTPSHQVTQMGQEVILRCVPISNHLYFYWYRQILGQKVEFLVSFYNNEISEKSEIFDDQFSVERPDGSNFTLKIRSTKLEDSAMYFCASSRGQHYGYTFGSGTRLTVV.

This clone showed up many times. The missing CDR3 end, 3 residues past where the read stops, is filled in from the germline J gene. This sequence joins TRBV29-1 and TRBJ2-7, with D hard to call. CDR1 is SQVTM, CDR2 ANQGSEA, per germline. CDR3 length: 13 amino acids. V was pared by 4 bases and J by 2 bases, with 12 bases between. The sequenced CDR3 bases are TGCAGCGTTGTACTAACGGAGCCCTACGAG. Its protein product is CSVVLTEPYE. The whole CDR3 region reads CSVVLTEPYEQYF.

The table lists this clone with a few counts. The CDR3 end falls 3 residues outside the read, so it is completed with the germline J gene. The chain has TRBV19 and TRBJ2-1; TRBD1 is a possible D gene (6 bases). V was pared by 5 bases and J by 1 base, with 18 bases between. This CDR3 comprises 17 residues. Germline V gives CDR1 LNHDA, CDR2 SQIVND (reference sequence). The CDR3 bases that were read are TGTGCCAGTAGTCCTATGACCGGGACAATGTCCTACAATGAG. Translated, it gives CASSPMTGTMSYNE. In full, the CDR3 reads CASSPMTGTMSYNEQFF.

This clone has a count of ten or more. Coverage ceases 3 residues before the CDR3 finishes, and the germline J gene fills in the end. The gene calls are TRBV20-1 and TRBJ2-3; TRBD2 matches at 9 bases. V shed 6 bases, J shed 6 bases, and the junction held 16 bases outside the gene matches. The CDR3 consists of 16 residues. In germline, CDR1 is DFQATT, CDR2 SNEGSKA (reference sequence). Partial CDR3 DNA: TGCAGTGCGCACCGGGGTAGCGGGAGCCCAGCCGATACG. Protein product: CSAHRGSGSPADT. The whole CDR3 sequence is CSAHRGSGSPADTQYF.

At least ten counts were recorded for this clone. Coverage ceases 3 residues before the CDR3 finishes, and the germline J gene fills in the end. Other DNA sequences within the sample encode an identical CDR3. The V gene is TRBV7-6, the J gene TRBJ1-3, with 7 bases identical to TRBD1. The CDR3 extends over 17 amino acids. The trim removed 5 bases at V and 0 bases at J, leaving 10 bases unmatched. The germline V gene has CDR1 SGHVS and CDR2 FNYEAQ. CDR3 bases read: TGTGCCAGCAGCATGAGGACAGGCTCCTTCTCTGGAAACACC. Its translation: CASSMRTGSFSGNT. The entire CDR3 sequence reads CASSMRTGSFSGNTIYF.

This clone has a handful of counts. Partial CDR3 DNA: TGTGCCAGCAGCTTAGATGCAGGGATTACCTACGAG. As protein: CASSLDAGITYE. The entire CDR3 protein reads CASSLDAGITYEQYF. The chain has TRBV11-2 and TRBJ2-7; D is perhaps TRBD1 (5 bases). The read comes to an end 3 residues before the CDR3 does, leaving the germline J gene to fill in the end. The CDR3 runs 15 residues. Germline V gene data show CDR1 as SGHAT and CDR2 as FQNNGV. Trimming removed 0 bases from V and 2 bases from J, with 11 bases in between. Based on the CDR3 plus reference TRBV11-2 and TRBJ2-7, the full variable domain is EAGVAQSPRYKIIEKRQSVAFWCNPISGHATLYWYQQILGQGPKLLIQFQNNGVVDDSQLPKDRFSAERLKGVDSTLKIQPAKLEDSAVYLCASSLDAGITYEQYFGPGTRLTVT.

This clone was counted at least ten times. The missing CDR3 end, 3 residues past where the read stops, is filled in from the germline J gene. The rearrangement joins TRBV29-1 to TRBJ1-1; D might be TRBD1 (5 bases). Germline-derived CDR1 and CDR2 are SQVTM and ANQGSEA. The CDR3 has 14 amino acids. V lost 3 bases and J lost 5, with 16 bases in between. The CDR3 bases that were read are TGCAGCGTTGAGCCTCATGGGGGGAGGACTGAA. This gives the protein CSVEPHGGRTE. The entire CDR3 protein reads CSVEPHGGRTEAFF.

In its sample, this clone was seen many times. The read ends 3 residues early relative to the CDR3; the germline J gene fills the gap. This rearrangement joins TRBV10-3 to TRBJ2-1, with 9 bases matching TRBD1. Germline V gene sequence: CDR1 ENHRY, CDR2 SYGVKD. This CDR3 has 13 amino acids. Trimming removed 8 bases from V and 7 bases from J; junction bases left unmatched: 6. The sequenced part of the CDR3 DNA is TGTGCCATCGGAGGACAGGGGTGGAATGAG. This sequence encodes CAIGGQGWNE. The whole CDR3 region reads CAIGGQGWNEQFF.

Concerning this clone: The CDR3 end is not reached by the read, which stops 3 residues before it; the germline J gene fills it in. The chain employs TRBV18 and TRBJ1-5; D is unclear. Trimming cost V 2 bases and J 7 bases, with 9 bases left between them. The CDR3 length is 13 residues. Per germline, CDR1 KGHSH and CDR2 LQKENI. CDR3 in amino acids: CASSPGPAQPQHF. The CDR3 bases that were read are TGTGCCAGCTCACCAGGGCCTGCACAGCCC.

This clone was recorded many times. The read halts 3 residues ahead of the CDR3 end, with the missing end drawn from the germline J gene. The chain links TRBV7-6 to TRBJ2-6; D possibly corresponds to TRBD1 (5 bases). CDR1 and CDR2 (germline): SGHVS, FNYEAQ. The CDR3 is 18 amino acids. The V and J ends lost 2 bases and 4 bases respectively, with 18 bases between them. The part of the CDR3 DNA that was read is TGTGCCAGCAGCTTATCGATGTCAGGGTTTTTGGGGGCCAACGTC. Protein sequence: CASSLSMSGFLGANV. The complete CDR3 protein is CASSLSMSGFLGANVLTF. The variable domain in full, completed from reference TRBV7-6 and TRBJ2-6, reads GAGVSQSPRYKVTKRGQDVALRCDPISGHVSLYWYRQALGQGPEFLTYFNYEAQQDKSGLPNDRFSAERPEGSISTLTIQRTEQRDSAMYRCASSLSMSGFLGANVLTFGAGSRLTVL.

This clone was observed at least ten times. The CDR3 end falls 3 residues outside the read, so it is completed with the germline J gene. This chain uses TRBV19 with TRBJ2-5; tentative D call: TRBD2 (5 bases). The V gene's germline CDR1 is LNHDA and CDR2 SQIVND (reference sequence). The CDR3 runs to 14 residues. Deletions cut 4 bases from V and 5 bases from J, with 14 bases between. CDR3 protein: CASSTQVSGETQYF. The covered CDR3 bases are TGTGCCAGTAGTACCCAGGTGTCGGGGGAGACC.

This clone was seen many times. From the germline J gene comes the end of the CDR3, since the read stops 3 residues before it. Within the sample, other DNA sequences also encode this same CDR3. The V gene is TRBV30, the J gene TRBJ1-3; D is undetermined. The V gene lost 2 bases and the J gene lost 3 bases, with 5 bases spanning the gap. CDR1 is GTSNPN and CDR2 is SVGIG in the germline V gene (reference sequence). The CDR3 covers 12 residues. Partial CDR3 DNA: TGTGCCTGGAGTCCGGGTGGAAACACC. The encoded protein is CAWSPGGNT. In full, the CDR3 reads CAWSPGGNTIYF.

This clone has at least ten counts. The CDR3 is cut off 3 residues early in the read; its end comes from the germline J gene. The V gene is TRBV7-9, the J gene TRBJ2-5; 11 nucleotides match TRBD2. The CDR3 is 15 amino acids. Unmatched junction bases numbered 3, after V lost 4 bases and J lost 2 bases. Germline V gene sequence: CDR1 SEHNR, CDR2 FQNEAQ (reference sequence). CDR3 region: CASSSLAGVQETQYF. The part of the CDR3 DNA that was read is TGTGCCAGCAGCTCACTAGCGGGAGTACAAGAGACC.

This clone has a handful of counts. The observed sequence ends 3 residues before the CDR3 terminus, with the missing tail filled in from the germline J gene. This chain links TRBV2 with TRBJ1-5; TRBD1 might be the D (5 bases). CDR1 is SNHLY, CDR2 FYNNEI, per germline. Trimming took 3 bases from V and 4 from J, leaving 13 bases between them. CDR3 length: 15 amino acids. CDR3: CASSDPGRRNQPQHF. The CDR3 bases that were read are TGTGCCAGCAGTGATCCAGGGAGACGTAATCAGCCC.

In its sample, this clone was seen many times. The sequence runs out 3 residues before the end of the CDR3; the remainder is reconstructed from the germline J gene. This rearrangement joins TRBV5-1 to TRBJ2-7, with D possibly TRBD2 on 6 matching bases. This CDR3 is 12 amino acids long. The V end lost 4 bases, the J end lost 6 bases, and 11 bases lay between the germline ends. Germline CDR1 reads SGHRS; CDR2 reads YFSETQ. CDR3 DNA, as far as it was read: TGCGCCAGCAGCGATGTCGGGGGCGAG. It specifies CASSDVGGE. The whole CDR3 sequence is CASSDVGGEQYF.

This clone was seen repeatedly, ten times or more. Read coverage stops 3 residues before the CDR3 terminus; the germline J gene supplies the remainder. V is TRBV12-3 or TRBV12-4 and J is TRBJ2-1; 11 bases line up with TRBD2. V lost 1 base to trimming and J lost 8 bases; unmatched junction nucleotides: 1. The CDR3 is 14 residues long. This CDR3 is CASSLGLAGYEQFF. The sequenced part of the CDR3 DNA is TGTGCCAGCAGTTTAGGACTAGCGGGATATGAG.

This clone has at least ten counts. Read sequence stops 3 residues before the CDR3 end, and the germline J gene provides the missing end. The chain carries TRBV2 and TRBJ2-2, with TRBD2 matching 8 bases. The CDR3 spans 16 residues. Germline V gives CDR1 SNHLY, CDR2 FYNNEI. V was pared by 6 bases and J by 7 bases, with 13 bases of the junction left unmatched. The covered CDR3 bases are TGTGCCAGCAGGGGTACCGGGACTAGTTTTTTCGGGGAG. It encodes CASRGTGTSFFGE. The CDR3 in full is CASRGTGTSFFGELFF. The full variable domain, completed using reference TRBV2 and TRBJ2-2, is EPEVTQTPSHQVTQMGQEVILRCVPISNHLYFYWYRQILGQKVEFLVSFYNNEISEKSEIFDDQFSVERPDGSNFTLKIRSTKLEDSAMYFCASRGTGTSFFGELFFGEGSRLTVL.

This clone was seen many times. Read data end 3 residues before the CDR3 end; the end is taken from the germline J gene. This chain joins TRBV20-1 and TRBJ2-3, with 10 bases lining up with TRBD2. V lost 6 bases, J lost 2 bases, and 11 bases stayed unmatched. This CDR3 comprises 16 residues. Per the germline V gene, CDR1 is DFQATT and CDR2 is SNEGSKA (reference sequence). Here the CDR3 reads CSAPPSGSSLTDTQYF. CDR3 bases read: TGCAGTGCCCCCCCTAGCGGGAGTTCCCTCACAGATACG.

This clone was detected many times. The CDR3 end lies 3 residues beyond the end of the read and is filled in from the germline J gene. The chain is built from TRBV4-1 and TRBJ2-7; possibly TRBD1 for D (5 bases). Germline values: CDR1 MGHRA, CDR2 YSYEKL. The CDR3 contains 15 residues. V was clipped by 0 bases and J by 2 bases, with 11 bases between them. CDR3: CASSQDRGRAYEQYF. The sequenced part of the CDR3 DNA is TGCGCCAGCAGCCAAGATAGGGGTCGGGCCTACGAG.